These 4 T cell receptor beta chains came from one sample sequenced in a study of T cell changes during pregnancy in multiple sclerosis. Libraries were prepared by immunoSEQ multiplex PCR; TCRdb keeps only in-frame clonotypes and omits some of them. Here the sample spans some 63,000 clones, about 91% being singletons. The source was peripheral blood, collected before pregnancy. The source of these receptors is a female donor with multiple sclerosis, enrolled in a pregnancy study.

The chain has TRBV19 and TRBJ1-2, with 10 bases lining up with TRBD1. The CDR3 covers 16 residues. CDR1 LNHDA and CDR2 SQIVND come from the germline V gene (reference sequence). The trim removed 4 bases at V and 4 bases at J, leaving 9 bases unmatched. DNA of the CDR3: TGTGCCAGTAGTAAGTGGGGACAGGGGCCCAGCTATGGCTACACCTTC. Translated, it gives CASSKWGQGPSYGYTF.

This chain links TRBV9 with TRBJ1-4, with 8 bases lining up with TRBD1. The junction had 7 bases not matched to a gene; V was cut back by 7 bases and J by 8 bases. This CDR3 comprises 13 residues. Germline-derived CDR1 and CDR2 are SGDLS and YYNGEE. This chain's CDR3 is CASSTGGGEKLFF. In nucleotides, the CDR3 is TGTGCCAGCTCTACAGGGGGTGGGGAAAAACTGTTTTTT.

The rearrangement joins TRBV10-3 to TRBJ2-7, with 8 bases fitting TRBD1. Trimming took 0 bases from V and 5 from J; bases not matched to a gene: 9. Germline-derived CDR1 and CDR2 are ENHRY and SYGVKD. CDR3 length: 16 amino acids. This CDR3 reads CAISESDPSGGHEQYF. CDR3 DNA sequence: TGTGCCATCAGTGAGTCTGACCCTTCAGGGGGCCACGAGCAGTACTTC.

The chain has TRBV19 and TRBJ1-2, with D uncertain. The CDR3 is 12 residues long. Trimming took 3 bases from V and 8 from J, leaving 10 bases between them. Looked up from germline, CDR1 is LNHDA and CDR2 is SQIVND (reference sequence). As DNA, the CDR3 is TGTGCCAGTAGTATGATGACGGGGGGCTACACCTTC. The encoded protein is CASSMMTGGYTF.